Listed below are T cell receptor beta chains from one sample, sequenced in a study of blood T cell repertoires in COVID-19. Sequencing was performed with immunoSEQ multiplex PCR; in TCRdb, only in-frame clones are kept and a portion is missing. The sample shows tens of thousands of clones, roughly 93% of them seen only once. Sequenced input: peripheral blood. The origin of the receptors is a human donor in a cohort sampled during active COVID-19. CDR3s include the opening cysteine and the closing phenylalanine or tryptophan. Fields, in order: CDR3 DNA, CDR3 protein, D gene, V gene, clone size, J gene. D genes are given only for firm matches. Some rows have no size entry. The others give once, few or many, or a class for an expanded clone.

CDR3nt: TGCGCCAGCAGTCGGGACAGGGAGAACATTCAGTACTTC; CDR3aa: CASSRDRENIQYF; d_gene: TRBD1; v_gene: TRBV10-1; abundance: few; j_gene: TRBJ2-4
CDR3nt: TGTGCCAGTAGTCTGGAGCCCGGGGAGCTGTTTTTT; CDR3aa: CASSLEPGELFF; d_gene: -; v_gene: TRBV19; abundance: once; j_gene: TRBJ2-2
CDR3nt: TGTGCCAGTAGTAGATACAGGGGGCAACATGAAAAACTGTTTTTT; CDR3aa: CASSRYRGQHEKLFF; d_gene: TRBD1; v_gene: TRBV19; abundance: -; j_gene: TRBJ1-4
CDR3nt: TGTGCCAGCAGCTTGCCTACAGGGAATTCACCCCTCCACTTT; CDR3aa: CASSLPTGNSPLHF; d_gene: -; v_gene: TRBV5-6; abundance: -; j_gene: TRBJ1-6
CDR3nt: TGTGCCAGCAGCAGGGACAGGGGAGACACCTTC; CDR3aa: CASSRDRGDTF; d_gene: TRBD1; v_gene: TRBV28; abundance: -; j_gene: TRBJ1-2
CDR3nt: TGTGCCAGCAGCGTACGGGACAGCAATGAGCAGTTCTTC; CDR3aa: CASSVRDSNEQFF; d_gene: TRBD1; v_gene: TRBV3-1/TRBV3-2; abundance: -; j_gene: TRBJ2-1
CDR3nt: TGTGCCAGCAGCCGACAGGGAGGAGGCTACGAGCAGTACTTC; CDR3aa: CASSRQGGGYEQYF; d_gene: -; v_gene: TRBV6-5; abundance: -; j_gene: TRBJ2-7
CDR3nt: TGTGCCAGCAGCGTGGCAGTACAGGGCGACTATGGCTACACCTTC; CDR3aa: CASSVAVQGDYGYTF; d_gene: -; v_gene: TRBV9; abundance: -; j_gene: TRBJ1-2
CDR3nt: TGTGCCAGCAGTTACTCGGCTAGCGGAATCTACGAGCAGTACTTC; CDR3aa: CASSYSASGIYEQYF; d_gene: TRBD2; v_gene: TRBV6-5; abundance: -; j_gene: TRBJ2-7
CDR3nt: TGTGCCAGCAGTGAGCGCTGGACAGGGAAAGGTTGGGAGCAGTACTTC; CDR3aa: CASSERWTGKGWEQYF; d_gene: TRBD1; v_gene: TRBV25-1; abundance: -; j_gene: TRBJ2-7
CDR3nt: TGTGCCAGCAGCATGGGACAGGGGTCGTCCGGGGAGCTGTTTTTT; CDR3aa: CASSMGQGSSGELFF; d_gene: TRBD1; v_gene: TRBV7-9; abundance: -; j_gene: TRBJ2-2
CDR3nt: TGTGCCAGCAGTCCTGGACAGGGTCAAGCAGAGACCCAGTACTTC; CDR3aa: CASSPGQGQAETQYF; d_gene: TRBD1; v_gene: TRBV6-5; abundance: once; j_gene: TRBJ2-5
CDR3nt: TGTGCCAGCAGCTTAAGGCCAGCGGCATACACAGATACGCAGTATTTT; CDR3aa: CASSLRPAAYTDTQYF; d_gene: -; v_gene: TRBV7-3; abundance: -; j_gene: TRBJ2-3
CDR3nt: TGTGCCAGCAGCTTAGACAGGGCCTATGGCTACACCTTC; CDR3aa: CASSLDRAYGYTF; d_gene: TRBD1; v_gene: TRBV7-3; abundance: -; j_gene: TRBJ1-2
CDR3nt: TGTGCCAGCAGCACCGGGACTAGCGCCTACAATGAGCAGTTCTTC; CDR3aa: CASSTGTSAYNEQFF; d_gene: TRBD2; v_gene: TRBV7-2; abundance: -; j_gene: TRBJ2-1
CDR3nt: TGTGCCAGCAGCTTTGCTCAGACAAATGAGCAGTTCTTC; CDR3aa: CASSFAQTNEQFF; d_gene: -; v_gene: TRBV7-2; abundance: -; j_gene: TRBJ2-1
CDR3nt: TGCGCCAGCAGCCAAGGGACAGGGTCCGAGCAGTTCTTC; CDR3aa: CASSQGTGSEQFF; d_gene: TRBD1; v_gene: TRBV4-3; abundance: -; j_gene: TRBJ2-1
CDR3nt: TGTGCCAGTAGTGGAGGACAGGGGCCTAATGAAAAACTGTTTTTT; CDR3aa: CASSGGQGPNEKLFF; d_gene: TRBD1; v_gene: TRBV19; abundance: -; j_gene: TRBJ1-4
CDR3nt: TGTGCCAGCAGCGCCCGACAGGGGGCGGGGGAGACCCAGTACTTC; CDR3aa: CASSARQGAGETQYF; d_gene: TRBD1; v_gene: TRBV11-3; abundance: once; j_gene: TRBJ2-5
CDR3nt: TGCGCCAGCAGCCAGGGGACAGGGAGATACGAGCAGTACTTC; CDR3aa: CASSQGTGRYEQYF; d_gene: TRBD1; v_gene: TRBV4-3; abundance: -; j_gene: TRBJ2-7
CDR3nt: TGTGCCACCAGCAGAGTCAGGGGGCTGGAGACCCAGTACTTC; CDR3aa: CATSRVRGLETQYF; d_gene: TRBD1; v_gene: TRBV15; abundance: -; j_gene: TRBJ2-5
CDR3nt: TGTGCCAGCGTTACAGGGGCCTACAATGAGCAGTTCTTC; CDR3aa: CASVTGAYNEQFF; d_gene: TRBD1; v_gene: TRBV11-2; abundance: few; j_gene: TRBJ2-1
CDR3nt: TGTGCCAGCAGCTTAGGTCGGCGGGAGAACACTGAAGCTTTCTTT; CDR3aa: CASSLGRRENTEAFF; d_gene: -; v_gene: TRBV11-2; abundance: -; j_gene: TRBJ1-1
CDR3nt: TGTGCCAGCACCCTCCCAGGGCAGGGATCGAACACCGGGGAGCTGTTTTTT; CDR3aa: CASTLPGQGSNTGELFF; d_gene: -; v_gene: TRBV7-9; abundance: -; j_gene: TRBJ2-2
CDR3nt: TGTGCCACCAGCAGCCGACTAGCGGGAGTGGGTAATGAGCAGTTCTTC; CDR3aa: CATSSRLAGVGNEQFF; d_gene: TRBD2; v_gene: TRBV15; abundance: -; j_gene: TRBJ2-1
CDR3nt: TGCGCCAGCAGCTTGGGAGACGGGAGCACAGATACGCAGTATTTT; CDR3aa: CASSLGDGSTDTQYF; d_gene: -; v_gene: TRBV5-1; abundance: -; j_gene: TRBJ2-3
CDR3nt: TGCGCCAGCAGCTGGGGGGGTGGCACATCCTACAATGAGCAGTTCTTC; CDR3aa: CASSWGGGTSYNEQFF; d_gene: TRBD2; v_gene: TRBV5-1; abundance: -; j_gene: TRBJ2-1
CDR3nt: TGCGCCAGCAGTAAAGCGGGGATGAACACCGGGGAGCTGTTTTTT; CDR3aa: CASSKAGMNTGELFF; d_gene: TRBD2; v_gene: TRBV10-1; abundance: -; j_gene: TRBJ2-2
CDR3nt: TGTGCCAGTAGTATAGGGACAGGGTCGGGCTATGGCTACACCTTC; CDR3aa: CASSIGTGSGYGYTF; d_gene: TRBD1; v_gene: TRBV19; abundance: -; j_gene: TRBJ1-2
CDR3nt: TGTGCCAGCAGCACCCCCGGTGGGGTGGGGAGCGAGCAGTTCTTC; CDR3aa: CASSTPGGVGSEQFF; d_gene: -; v_gene: TRBV7-9; abundance: -; j_gene: TRBJ2-1
CDR3nt: TGTGCCAGCAGTTCTAGCGGGACCAATTCGGATACGCAGTATTTT; CDR3aa: CASSSSGTNSDTQYF; d_gene: TRBD2; v_gene: TRBV5-4; abundance: -; j_gene: TRBJ2-3